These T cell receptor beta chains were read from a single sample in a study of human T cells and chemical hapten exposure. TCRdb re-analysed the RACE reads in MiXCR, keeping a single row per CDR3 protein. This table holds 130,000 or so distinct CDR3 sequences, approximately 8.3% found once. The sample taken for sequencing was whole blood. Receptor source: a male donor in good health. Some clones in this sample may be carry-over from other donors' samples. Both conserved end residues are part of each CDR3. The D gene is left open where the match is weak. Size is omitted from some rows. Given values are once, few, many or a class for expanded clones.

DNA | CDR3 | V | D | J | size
TGCGCCAGCAGCCGAGAGACTAGCGGGGGGGGGGATACGCAGTATTTT | CASSRETSGGGDTQYF | TRBV5-1 | TRBD2 | TRBJ2-3 | .
TGTGCCACCAGCCGGTCCGGACAAGAGACCCAGTACTTC | CATSRSGQETQYF | TRBV15 | . | TRBJ2-5 | few
TGCGCCAGCAGCCTAGGACAGGGGGCGCATACTGAAGCTTTCTTT | CASSLGQGAHTEAFF | TRBV10-2 | TRBD1 | TRBJ1-1 | many
TGTGCCAGCAGCAAGGGGTTATCTCTTGAAGCTTTCTTT | CASSKGLSLEAFF | TRBV25-1 | . | TRBJ1-1 | few
TGTGCCAGCAGTTATGCGGGGTACGGTGGCTACACCTTC | CASSYAGYGGYTF | TRBV6-2/TRBV6-3 | . | TRBJ1-2 | many
TGCAGCGTTGAGAGTGGTCGCCATGAGCAGTTCTTC | CSVESGRHEQFF | TRBV29-1 | . | TRBJ2-1 | few
TGCAGCGCCCGACTAGCGGGAAGGCACACCGGGGAGCTGTTTTTT | CSARLAGRHTGELFF | TRBV29-1 | TRBD2 | TRBJ2-2 | .
TGTGCCAGCAGTTTCTCCGTGGACAGCAATGAGCAGTTCTTC | CASSFSVDSNEQFF | TRBV12-3/TRBV12-4 | . | TRBJ2-1 | few
TGTGCCAGCTCACAGGGGGCGCCTGGAAACACCATATATTTT | CASSQGAPGNTIYF | TRBV18 | TRBD1 | TRBJ1-3 | .
TGTGCCACCAGCAGAGCCACAGCCTCCGAAGCTTTCTTT | CATSRATASEAFF | TRBV15 | . | TRBJ1-1 | many